The present T cell receptor beta chain was sequenced within a study of T cells after posttransplantation cyclophosphamide. General observations from the study: Donor-recipient repertoire similarity was low at 1-2 months, rising over year one.

The method was immunoSEQ multiplex PCR; TCRdb's version includes in-frame clones alone and lacks a portion of them. Of around 15,000 clones in the sample, about 85% were seen once. As regards this clone: Its antigen is unknown.

The CDR3 has 15 amino acids. Looked up from germline, CDR1 is MNHEY and CDR2 is SVGAGI. Trimming removed 4 bases at V and 2 bases at J, with 11 bases between. Control samples came 1 year after myeloablative marrow transplants with methotrexate plus calcineurin inhibitor. The chain has TRBV6-5 and TRBJ1-4, with D perhaps TRBD1 (5 bases). The input for sequencing was PBMCs, taken after allogeneic stem cell transplant with calcineurin inhibitor and methotrexate. The sequence was collected from a female patient aged 18-29 years who received an allogeneic stem cell transplant from an unrelated donor, was CMV-positive, and had acute and chronic GVHD. Some T cells may originate from the graft donor. In DNA, the CDR3 is TGTGCCAGCAGTTCGCGACAGTACACTAATGAAAAACTGTTTTTT. Translation gives CASSSRQYTNEKLFF.